This TCR beta chain is from a study of blood T cell repertoires in COVID-19. Study overall: The United States, Italy and Spain provided the acute and convalescent COVID-19 samples.

This clone was observed a handful of times. Sequencing used immunoSEQ multiplex PCR; TCRdb keeps in-frame clones, though not all of them. The data show more than 75,000 clones, with around 86% seen just once and 15% to 20% held by the top ten. The CDR3 runs 14 residues. The ends were cut back, 4 bases at V and 4 bases at J, with 13 bases in the middle. From germline, CDR1 is MGHRA and CDR2 YSYEKL. This clonotype was obtained from a woman aged 80 or over with active or convalescent COVID-19. The sample consisted of peripheral blood. V is TRBV4-1 and J is TRBJ1-1; D unclear. The CDR3, as DNA: TGCGCCAGCAGCCCGGGATCACAAGGCACTGAAGCTTTCTTT. Its translation is CASSPGSQGTEAFF.